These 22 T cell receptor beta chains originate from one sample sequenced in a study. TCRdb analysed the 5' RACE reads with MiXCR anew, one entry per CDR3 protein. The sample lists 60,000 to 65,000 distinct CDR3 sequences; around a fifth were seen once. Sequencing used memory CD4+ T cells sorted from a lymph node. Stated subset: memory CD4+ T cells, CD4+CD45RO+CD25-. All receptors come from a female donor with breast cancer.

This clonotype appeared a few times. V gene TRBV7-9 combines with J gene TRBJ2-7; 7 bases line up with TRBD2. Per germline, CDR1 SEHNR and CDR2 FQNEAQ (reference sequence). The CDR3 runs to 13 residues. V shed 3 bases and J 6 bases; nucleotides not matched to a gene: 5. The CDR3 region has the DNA TGTGCCAGCAGCTTGTTCGGGGAGGGCGAGCAGTACTTC. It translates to CASSLFGEGEQYF.

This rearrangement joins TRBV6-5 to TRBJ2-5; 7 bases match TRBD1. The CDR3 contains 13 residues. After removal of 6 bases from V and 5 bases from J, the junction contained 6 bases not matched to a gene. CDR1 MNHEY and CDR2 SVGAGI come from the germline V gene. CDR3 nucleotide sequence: TGTGCCAGCAGCCAACAGGGGTACGAGACCCAGTACTTC. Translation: CASSQQGYETQYF.

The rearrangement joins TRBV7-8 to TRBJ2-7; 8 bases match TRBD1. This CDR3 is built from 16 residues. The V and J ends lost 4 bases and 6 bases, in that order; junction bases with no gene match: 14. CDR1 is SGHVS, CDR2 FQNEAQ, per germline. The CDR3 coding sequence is TGTGCCAGCAGCTCCATCGACAGGGGAGCGATTCCCGAGCAGTACTTC. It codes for CASSSIDRGAIPEQYF. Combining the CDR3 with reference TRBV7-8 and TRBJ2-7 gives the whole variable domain GAGVSQSPRYKVAKRGQDVALRCDPISGHVSLFWYQQALGQGPEFLTYFQNEAQLDKSGLPSDRFFAERPEGSVSTLKIQRTQQEDSAVYLCASSSIDRGAIPEQYFGPGTRLTVT.

Here the CDR3 DNA reads TGTGCCGGCCGACTGTGGGAAAACTATGGCTACACCTTC. As protein: CAGRLWENYGYTF. The chain employs TRBV6-2 or TRBV6-3 and TRBJ1-2, with D uncertain. Per germline, CDR1 MNHEY and CDR2 SVGEGT. V shed 11 bases and J shed 2 bases, with 15 bases lying between them. This CDR3 comprises 13 residues.

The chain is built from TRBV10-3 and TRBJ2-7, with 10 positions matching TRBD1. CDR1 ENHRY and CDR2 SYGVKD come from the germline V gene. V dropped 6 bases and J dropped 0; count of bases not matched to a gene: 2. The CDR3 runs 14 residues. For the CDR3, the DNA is TGTGCCATCAGGACAGGGGGCAACTCCTACGAGCAGTACTTC. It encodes CAIRTGGNSYEQYF.

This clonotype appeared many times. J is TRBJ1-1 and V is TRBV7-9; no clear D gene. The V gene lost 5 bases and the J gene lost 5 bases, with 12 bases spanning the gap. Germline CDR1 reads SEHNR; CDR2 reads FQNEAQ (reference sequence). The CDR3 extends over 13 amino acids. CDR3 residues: CASSPEWRTEAFF. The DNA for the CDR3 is TGTGCCAGCAGCCCTGAATGGAGGACTGAAGCTTTCTTT. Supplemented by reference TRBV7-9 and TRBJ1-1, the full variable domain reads DTGVSQNPRHKITKRGQNVTFRCDPISEHNRLYWYRQTLGQGPEFLTYFQNEAQLEKSRLLSDRFSAERPKGSFSTLEIQRTEQGDSAMYLCASSPEWRTEAFFGQGTRLTVV.

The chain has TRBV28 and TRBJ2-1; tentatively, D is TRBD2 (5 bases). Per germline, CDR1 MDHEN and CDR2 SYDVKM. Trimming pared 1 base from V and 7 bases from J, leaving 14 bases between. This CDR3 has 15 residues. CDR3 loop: CASSLSLRGKNEQFF. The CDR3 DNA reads TGTGCCAGCAGTTTATCCCTACGAGGGAAAAATGAGCAGTTCTTC.

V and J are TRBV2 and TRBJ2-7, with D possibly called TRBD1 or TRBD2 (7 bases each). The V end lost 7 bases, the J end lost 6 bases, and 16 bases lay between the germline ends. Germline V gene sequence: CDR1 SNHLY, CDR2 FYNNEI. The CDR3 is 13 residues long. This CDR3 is CASTRQGGGEQYF. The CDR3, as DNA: TGTGCCAGCACCAGACAGGGAGGGGGCGAGCAGTACTTC.

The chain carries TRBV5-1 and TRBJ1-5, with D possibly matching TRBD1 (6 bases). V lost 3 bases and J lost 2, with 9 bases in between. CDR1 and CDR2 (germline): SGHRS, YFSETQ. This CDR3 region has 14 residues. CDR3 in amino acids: CASSSGDRNQPQHF. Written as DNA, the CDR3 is TGCGCCAGCAGCTCAGGGGACCGCAATCAGCCCCAGCATTTT.

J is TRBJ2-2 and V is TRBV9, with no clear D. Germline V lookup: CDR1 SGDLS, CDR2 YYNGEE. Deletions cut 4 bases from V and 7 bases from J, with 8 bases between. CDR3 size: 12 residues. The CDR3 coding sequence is TGTGCCAGCAGCTCTCCCCTCGGGGAGCTGTTTTTT. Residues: CASSSPLGELFF.

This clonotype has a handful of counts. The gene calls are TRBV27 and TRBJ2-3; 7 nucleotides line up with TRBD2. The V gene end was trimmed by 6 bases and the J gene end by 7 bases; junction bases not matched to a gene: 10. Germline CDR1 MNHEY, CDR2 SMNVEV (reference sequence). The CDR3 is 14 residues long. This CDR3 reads CASSQLVGGYTQYF. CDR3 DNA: TGTGCCAGCAGCCAGTTGGTGGGAGGGTATACGCAGTATTTT.

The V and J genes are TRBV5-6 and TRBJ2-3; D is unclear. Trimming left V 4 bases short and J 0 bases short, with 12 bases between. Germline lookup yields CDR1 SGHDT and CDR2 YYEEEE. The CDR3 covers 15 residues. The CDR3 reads CASSPTAASTDTQYF. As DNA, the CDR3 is TGTGCCAGCAGCCCTACAGCCGCTAGCACAGATACGCAGTATTTT.

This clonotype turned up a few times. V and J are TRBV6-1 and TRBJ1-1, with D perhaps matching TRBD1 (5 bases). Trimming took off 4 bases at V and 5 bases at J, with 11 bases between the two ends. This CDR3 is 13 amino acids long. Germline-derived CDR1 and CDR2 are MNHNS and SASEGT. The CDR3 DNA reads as TGTGCCAGCAGTGCACAGGTCGAAACTGAAGCTTTCTTT. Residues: CASSAQVETEAFF.

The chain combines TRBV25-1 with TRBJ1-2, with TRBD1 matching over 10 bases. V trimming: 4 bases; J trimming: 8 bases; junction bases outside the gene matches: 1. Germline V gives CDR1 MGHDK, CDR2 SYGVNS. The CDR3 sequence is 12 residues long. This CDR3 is CASSGDRGGYTF. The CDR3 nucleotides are TGTGCCAGCAGTGGGGACAGGGGAGGCTACACCTTC.

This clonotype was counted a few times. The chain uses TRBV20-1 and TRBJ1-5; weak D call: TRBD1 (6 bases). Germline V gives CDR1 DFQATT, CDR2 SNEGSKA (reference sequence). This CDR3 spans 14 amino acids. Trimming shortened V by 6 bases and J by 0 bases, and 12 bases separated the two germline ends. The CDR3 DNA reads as TGCAGTGCGTCACAGGGTATTAGCAATCAGCCCCAGCATTTT. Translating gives CSASQGISNQPQHF.

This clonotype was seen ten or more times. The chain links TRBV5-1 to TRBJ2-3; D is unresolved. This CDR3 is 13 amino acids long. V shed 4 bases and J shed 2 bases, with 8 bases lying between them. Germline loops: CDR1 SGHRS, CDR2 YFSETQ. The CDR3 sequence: CASSESYTDTQYF. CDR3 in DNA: TGCGCCAGCAGCGAATCTTACACAGATACGCAGTATTTT.

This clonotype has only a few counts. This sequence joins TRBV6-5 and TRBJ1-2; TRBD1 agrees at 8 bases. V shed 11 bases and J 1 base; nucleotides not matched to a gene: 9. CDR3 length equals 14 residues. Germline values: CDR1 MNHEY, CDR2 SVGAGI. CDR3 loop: CAAARTGSNYGYTF. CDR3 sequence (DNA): TGTGCCGCAGCCCGGACAGGGAGTAACTATGGCTACACCTTC.

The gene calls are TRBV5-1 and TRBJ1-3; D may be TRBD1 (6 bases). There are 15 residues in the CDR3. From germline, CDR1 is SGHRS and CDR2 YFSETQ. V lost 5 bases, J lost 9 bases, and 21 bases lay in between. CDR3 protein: CASRPAGTSQSTIYF. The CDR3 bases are TGCGCCAGCAGGCCGGCCGGGACAAGTCAGAGCACCATATATTTT.

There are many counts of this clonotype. CDR3 DNA sequence: TGCGCCAGCAGCAAGGAACAGGGGTACGAGCAGTACTTC. It specifies CASSKEQGYEQYF. The rearrangement joins TRBV5-1 to TRBJ2-7, with 7 bases identical to TRBD1. CDR1 is SGHRS and CDR2 is YFSETQ in the germline V gene. The CDR3 is 13 amino acids. The J segment lost 4 bases and the V segment lost 4 bases, leaving 5 bases of the junction unmatched.

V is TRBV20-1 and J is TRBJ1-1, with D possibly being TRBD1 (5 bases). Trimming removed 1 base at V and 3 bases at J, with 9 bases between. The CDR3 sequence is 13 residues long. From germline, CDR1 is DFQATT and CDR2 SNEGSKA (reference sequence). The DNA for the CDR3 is TGCAGTGCTAGAGTGGGCAGGGACACTGAAGCTTTCTTT. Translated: CSARVGRDTEAFF.

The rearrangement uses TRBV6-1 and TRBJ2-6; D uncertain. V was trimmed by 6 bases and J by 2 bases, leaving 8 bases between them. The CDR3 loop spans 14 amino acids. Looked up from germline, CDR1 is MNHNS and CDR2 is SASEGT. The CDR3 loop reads CASRYLPGANVLTF. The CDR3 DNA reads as TGTGCCAGCAGATACTTACCTGGGGCCAACGTCCTGACTTTC.

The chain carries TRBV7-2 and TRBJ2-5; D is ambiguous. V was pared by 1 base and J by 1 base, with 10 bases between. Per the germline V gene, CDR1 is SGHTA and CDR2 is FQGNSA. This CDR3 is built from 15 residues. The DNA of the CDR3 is TGTGCCAGCAGCTTAGTTTCGGGCGGCCAAGAGACCCAGTACTTC. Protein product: CASSLVSGGQETQYF. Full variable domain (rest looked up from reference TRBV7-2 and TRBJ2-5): GAGVSQSPSNKVTEKGKDVELRCDPISGHTALYWYRQSLGQGLEFLIYFQGNSAPDKSGLPSDRFSAERTGGSVSTLTIQRTQQEDSAVYLCASSLVSGGQETQYFGPGTRLLVL.